These 5 T cell receptor beta chains came from one sample sequenced in a study of PD-L1 blockade in urothelial cancer. The repertoire was sequenced with immunoSEQ multiplex PCR; TCRdb's copy has only in-frame clones and lacks some. The repertoire holds under 120,000 clones, with about 85% as singletons. The sample here was PBMCs, taken around atezolizumab (anti-PD-L1) treatment. These receptors came from a man aged 50-60 years with urothelial cancer.

J is TRBJ2-2 and V is TRBV27; D might be TRBD1 (6 bases). Germline CDR1 is MNHEY and CDR2 is SMNVEV (reference sequence). This CDR3 has 14 residues. Trimming cost V 2 bases and J 6 bases, with 10 bases left between them. This CDR3 is CASSLIDRPGELFF. The CDR3 DNA reads as TGTGCCAGCAGTTTAATTGACAGGCCCGGGGAGCTGTTTTTT.

V usage is TRBV9 and J usage is TRBJ2-5, with D perhaps matching TRBD2 (6 bases). The CDR3 length is 14 residues. Germline CDR1 reads SGDLS; CDR2 reads YYNGEE. The V end lost 0 bases, the J end lost 1 base, and 7 bases lay between the germline ends. The CDR3 sequence: CASSVGDFQETQYF. For the CDR3, the DNA is TGTGCCAGCAGCGTAGGGGACTTCCAAGAGACCCAGTACTTC.

The chain uses TRBV2 and TRBJ2-7; 9 nucleotides line up with TRBD2. V was pared by 6 bases and J by 5 bases, with 14 bases of the junction left unmatched. The CDR3 covers 16 residues. CDR1 and CDR2 from the germline V gene are SNHLY and FYNNEI. The CDR3 here is CASSPRGRGRDHEQYF. CDR3 nucleotide sequence: TGTGCCAGCAGCCCCCGCGGACGCGGGAGGGACCACGAGCAGTACTTC.

V gene TRBV6-4 combines with J gene TRBJ2-3, with a weak D call TRBD1 (6 bases). This CDR3 comprises 14 residues. From germline, CDR1 is MRHNA and CDR2 SNTAGT. V was shortened by 2 bases and J by 2 bases, with 8 bases between the two germline ends. The CDR3 loop is CASSDRGNTDTQYF. CDR3 nucleotide sequence: TGTGCCAGCAGTGACAGGGGGAACACAGATACGCAGTATTTT.

The V call is TRBV6-5, the J call TRBJ2-3; no clear D gene. The germline CDR1 and CDR2 sequences are MNHEY and SVGAGI. Between the trimmed V and J ends, which lost 1 base and 0 bases, there was a span of 5 bases. The CDR3 has 14 amino acids. The CDR3 nucleotides are TGTGCCAGCAGTTACTTCACTAGCACAGATACGCAGTATTTT. Amino acid sequence: CASSYFTSTDTQYF.